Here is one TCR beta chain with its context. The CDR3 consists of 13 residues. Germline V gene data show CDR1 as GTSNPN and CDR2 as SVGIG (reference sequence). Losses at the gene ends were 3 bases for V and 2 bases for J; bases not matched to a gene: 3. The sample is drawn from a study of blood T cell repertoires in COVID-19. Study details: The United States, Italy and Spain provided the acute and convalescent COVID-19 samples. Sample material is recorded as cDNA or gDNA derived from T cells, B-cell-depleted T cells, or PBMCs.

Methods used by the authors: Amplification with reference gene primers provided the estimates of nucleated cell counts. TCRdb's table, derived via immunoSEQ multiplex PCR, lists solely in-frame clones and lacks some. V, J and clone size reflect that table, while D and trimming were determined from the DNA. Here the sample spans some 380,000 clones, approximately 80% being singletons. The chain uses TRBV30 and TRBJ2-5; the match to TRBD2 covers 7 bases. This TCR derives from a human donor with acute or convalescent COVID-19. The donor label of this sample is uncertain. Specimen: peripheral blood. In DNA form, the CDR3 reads TGTGCCTGGAGAAGTAGCGGGCAAGAGACCCAGTACTTC. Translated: CAWRSSGQETQYF.